Following are 11 T cell receptor beta chains from one sample sequenced in a study of blood T cell repertoires in COVID-19. Measured with immunoSEQ multiplex PCR; TCRdb has only the in-frame clones, and not every one. The table shows roughly 240,000 clones, with roughly 83% occurring only once. Sequences were obtained from peripheral blood. These receptors originate from a man in his 60s who had recovered from COVID-19.

In DNA, the CDR3 is TGTGCCAGCAGCATCCCCGACAGGGTAAATGAGCAGTTCTTC. Translated, it gives CASSIPDRVNEQFF. The V and J genes are TRBV21-1 and TRBJ2-1; TRBD1, the D gene given by the table, was not confirmed from the DNA. TRBV21-1 is a recognized pseudogene. The CDR3 loop spans 14 amino acids.

The chain joins TRBV6-1 to TRBJ2-1, with TRBD1 identical over 9 bases. Losses at the gene ends were 2 bases for V and 7 bases for J; bases not matched to a gene: 9. The CDR3 has 16 amino acids. Germline CDR1 is MNHNS and CDR2 is SASEGT. The CDR3 DNA sequence: TGTGCCAGCAGTGAATGGGGGACAGGGCAAGGTAATGAGCAGTTCTTC. This sequence encodes CASSEWGTGQGNEQFF.

The genes are TRBV5-6 and TRBJ2-4; TRBD1 matches 9 bases. The CDR3 is 19 amino acids. The junction had 12 bases not matched to a gene; V was cut back by 0 bases and J by 2 bases. Germline values: CDR1 SGHDT, CDR2 YYEEEE. The CDR3 loop is CASSLDWDRVRETKNIQYF. CDR3 sequence (DNA): TGTGCCAGCAGCTTGGATTGGGACAGGGTGAGAGAAACCAAAAACATTCAGTACTTC.

A few counts support this clone. This chain joins TRBV18 and TRBJ2-7; maybe TRBD1 (5 bases). There are 16 residues in the CDR3. Trimming pared 3 bases from V and 7 bases from J, leaving 22 bases between. Per the germline V gene, CDR1 is KGHSH and CDR2 is LQKENI. The CDR3 sequence: CASSPSGQGQAGEQYF. CDR3 nucleotides: TGTGCCAGCTCACCCTCGGGTCAGGGCCAGGCAGGGGAGCAGTACTTC.

The chain recombines TRBV27 with TRBJ1-5; the D gene is possibly TRBD1 (6 bases). Deletions cut 6 bases from V and 3 bases from J, with 18 bases between. CDR1 and CDR2 from the germline V gene are MNHEY and SMNVEV (reference sequence). The CDR3 length is 16 residues. The CDR3 DNA reads as TGTGCCAGCAGAAGAGGGGGACCTGAACCCAATCAGCCCCAGCATTTT. Amino acid sequence: CASRRGGPEPNQPQHF.

V and J are TRBV28 and TRBJ1-2, with TRBD1 identical over 7 bases. The CDR3 is made up of 13 amino acids. Per germline, CDR1 MDHEN and CDR2 SYDVKM. The V and J ends lost 5 bases and 8 bases, in that order; junction bases with no gene match: 8. CDR3 DNA sequence: TGTGCCAGCAGTAGAAGGGGGCTGAAAGGCTACACCTTC. It yields the protein CASSRRGLKGYTF.

This clone has only a few counts. This chain uses TRBV4-1 with TRBJ1-1, with 8 bases that match TRBD1. The CDR3 is made up of 14 amino acids. The trim removed 1 base at V and 5 bases at J, leaving 3 bases unmatched. Per the germline V gene, CDR1 is MGHRA and CDR2 is YSYEKL. As DNA, the CDR3 is TGCGCCAGCAGCCAAGTGAACAGGGGGACTGAAGCTTTCTTT. Its protein is CASSQVNRGTEAFF.

The chain has TRBV9 and TRBJ2-7; unclear D gene. This CDR3 spans 9 amino acids. V lost 7 bases and J 5 bases, leaving 4 bases between the germline ends. Germline CDR1 and CDR2: SGDLS and YYNGEE. The DNA for the CDR3 is TGTGCCAGCGGCCACGAGCAGTACTTC. This sequence encodes CASGHEQYF. Drawing the rest from reference TRBV9 and TRBJ2-7, the complete variable domain is DSGVTQTPKHLITATGQRVTLRCSPRSGDLSVYWYQQSLDQGLQFLIQYYNGEERAKGNILERFSAQQFPDLHSELNLSSLELGDSALYFCASGHEQYFGPGTRLTVT.

The rearrangement links TRBV19 to TRBJ1-6; the D gene is possibly TRBD1 (6 bases). CDR1 is LNHDA and CDR2 is SQIVND in the germline V gene (reference sequence). Deletions cut 10 bases from V and 6 bases from J, with 16 bases between. The CDR3 has 14 residues. CDR3 DNA sequence: TGTGCCACTTTGCCGGCAGGGGCTAATTCACCCCTCCACTTT. Its translation: CATLPAGANSPLHF.

V is TRBV19 and J is TRBJ2-5; D may be TRBD1 (5 bases). Deletions cut 6 bases from V and 4 bases from J, with 12 bases between. The CDR3 has 13 residues. CDR1 and CDR2 from the germline V gene are LNHDA and SQIVND (reference sequence). This CDR3 is CASRGVGAETQYF. The CDR3 coding sequence is TGTGCCAGTAGAGGGGTGGGCGCAGAGACCCAGTACTTC.

This chain joins TRBV27 and TRBJ2-3; a possible D gene is TRBD1 (5 bases). Trimming left V 7 bases short and J 2 bases short, with 25 bases between. This CDR3 has 18 amino acids. CDR1 is MNHEY and CDR2 is SMNVEV in the germline V gene (reference sequence). CDR3 in DNA: TGTGCCAGCACCCCCTCCCGGGTGGGGCGGTTCTTCACAGATACGCAGTATTTT. It codes for CASTPSRVGRFFTDTQYF.